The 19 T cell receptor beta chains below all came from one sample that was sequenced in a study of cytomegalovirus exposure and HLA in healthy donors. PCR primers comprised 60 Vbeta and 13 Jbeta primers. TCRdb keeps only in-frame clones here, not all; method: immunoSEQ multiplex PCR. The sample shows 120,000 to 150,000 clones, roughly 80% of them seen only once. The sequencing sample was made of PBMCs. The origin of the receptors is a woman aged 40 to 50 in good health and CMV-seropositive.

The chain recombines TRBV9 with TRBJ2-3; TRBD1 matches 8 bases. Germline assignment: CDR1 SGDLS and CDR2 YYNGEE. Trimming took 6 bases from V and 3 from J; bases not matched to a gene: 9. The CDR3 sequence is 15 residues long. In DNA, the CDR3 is TGTGCCAGCAACACGCAGGGGGCGCGAACAGATACGCAGTATTTT. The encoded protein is CASNTQGARTDTQYF. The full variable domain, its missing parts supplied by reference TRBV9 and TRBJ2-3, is DSGVTQTPKHLITATGQRVTLRCSPRSGDLSVYWYQQSLDQGLQFLIQYYNGEERAKGNILERFSAQQFPDLHSELNLSSLELGDSALYFCASNTQGARTDTQYFGPGTRLTVL.

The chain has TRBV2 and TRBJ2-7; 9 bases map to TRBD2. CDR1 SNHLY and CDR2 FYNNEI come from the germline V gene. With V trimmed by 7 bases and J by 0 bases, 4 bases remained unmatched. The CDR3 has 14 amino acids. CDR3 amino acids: CASTERGASYEQYF. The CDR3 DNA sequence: TGTGCCAGCACGGAGCGGGGGGCCTCCTACGAGCAGTACTTC.

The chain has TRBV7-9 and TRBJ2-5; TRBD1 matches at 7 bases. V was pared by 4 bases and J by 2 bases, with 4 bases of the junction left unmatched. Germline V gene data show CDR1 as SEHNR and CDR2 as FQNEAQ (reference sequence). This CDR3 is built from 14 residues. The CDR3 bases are TGTGCCAGCAGCTACGACAGGGCGCAAGAGACCCAGTACTTC. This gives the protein CASSYDRAQETQYF.

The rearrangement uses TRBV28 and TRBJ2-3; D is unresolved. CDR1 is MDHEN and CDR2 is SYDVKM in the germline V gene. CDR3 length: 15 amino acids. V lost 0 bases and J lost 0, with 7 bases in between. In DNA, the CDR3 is TGTGCCAGCAGTTTATGGACACCTAGCACAGATACGCAGTATTTT. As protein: CASSLWTPSTDTQYF.

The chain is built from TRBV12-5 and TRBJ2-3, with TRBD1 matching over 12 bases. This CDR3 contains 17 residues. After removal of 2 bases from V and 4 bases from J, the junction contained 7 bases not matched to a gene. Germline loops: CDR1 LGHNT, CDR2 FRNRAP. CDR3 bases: TGTGCTAGTGGTTTGCGTCCCGGGACAGGGGGCGCAGATACGCAGTATTTT. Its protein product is CASGLRPGTGGADTQYF.

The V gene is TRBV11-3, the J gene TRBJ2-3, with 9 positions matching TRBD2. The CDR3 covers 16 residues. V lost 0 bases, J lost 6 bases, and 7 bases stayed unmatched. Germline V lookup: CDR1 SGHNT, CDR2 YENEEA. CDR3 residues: CASSLDSAGGVDTQYF. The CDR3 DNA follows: TGTGCCAGCAGCTTAGATTCAGCGGGGGGTGTGGATACGCAGTATTTT.

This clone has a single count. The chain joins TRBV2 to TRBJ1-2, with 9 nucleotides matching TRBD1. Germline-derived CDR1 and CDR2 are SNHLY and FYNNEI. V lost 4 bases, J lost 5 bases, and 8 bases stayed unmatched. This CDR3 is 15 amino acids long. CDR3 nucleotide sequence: TGTGCCAGCAGTGGCAGACAGGGGGAGGTATATGGCTACACCTTC. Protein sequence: CASSGRQGEVYGYTF.

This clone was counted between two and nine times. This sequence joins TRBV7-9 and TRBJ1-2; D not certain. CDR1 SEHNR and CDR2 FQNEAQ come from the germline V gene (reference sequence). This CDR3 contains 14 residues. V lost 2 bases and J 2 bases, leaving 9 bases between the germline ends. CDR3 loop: CASSLQMGNYGYTF. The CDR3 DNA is TGTGCCAGCAGCTTACAGATGGGCAACTATGGCTACACCTTC.

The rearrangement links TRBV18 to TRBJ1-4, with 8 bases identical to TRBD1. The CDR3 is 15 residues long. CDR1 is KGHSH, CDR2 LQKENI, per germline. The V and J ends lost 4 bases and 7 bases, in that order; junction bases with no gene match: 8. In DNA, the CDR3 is TGTGCCAGCTCACTGCGGACAGGGTCGGCTGAAAAACTGTTTTTT. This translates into CASSLRTGSAEKLFF.

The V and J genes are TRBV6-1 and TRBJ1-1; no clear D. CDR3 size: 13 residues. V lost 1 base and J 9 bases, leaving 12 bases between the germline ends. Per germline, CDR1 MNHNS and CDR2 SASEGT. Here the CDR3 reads CASSEGGQRKAFF. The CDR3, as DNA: TGTGCCAGCAGTGAAGGAGGGCAGAGAAAAGCTTTCTTT.

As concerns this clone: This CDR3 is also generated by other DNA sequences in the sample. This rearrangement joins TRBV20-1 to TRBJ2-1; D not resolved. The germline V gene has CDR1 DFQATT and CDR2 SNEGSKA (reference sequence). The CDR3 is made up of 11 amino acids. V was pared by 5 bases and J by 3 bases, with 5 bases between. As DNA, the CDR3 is TGCAGTGCTGGCCTCTACAATGAGCAGTTCTTC. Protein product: CSAGLYNEQFF.

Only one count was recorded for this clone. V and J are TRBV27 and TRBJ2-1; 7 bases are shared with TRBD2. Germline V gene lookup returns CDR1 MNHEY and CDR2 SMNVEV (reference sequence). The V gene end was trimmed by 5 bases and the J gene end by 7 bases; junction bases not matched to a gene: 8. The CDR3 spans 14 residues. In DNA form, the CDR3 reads TGTGCCAGCAGTCCCGGACTAGTAGTAAATGAGCAGTTCTTC. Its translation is CASSPGLVVNEQFF.

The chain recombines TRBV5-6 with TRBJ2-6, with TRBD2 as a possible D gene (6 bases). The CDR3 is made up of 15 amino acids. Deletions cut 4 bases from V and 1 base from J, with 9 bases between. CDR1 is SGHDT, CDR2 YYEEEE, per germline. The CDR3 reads CASSLGGSGANVLTF. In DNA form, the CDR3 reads TGTGCCAGCAGCCTGGGAGGTTCTGGGGCCAACGTCCTGACTTTC.

The chain's CDR3 is CASSLRLGGTLKYF. CDR3 nucleotide sequence: TGTGCCAGCAGTTTACGGCTCGGAGGGACCCTTAAGTATTTT. The rearrangement uses TRBV28 and TRBJ2-3; a possible D gene is TRBD2 (6 bases). The V end lost 2 bases, the J end lost 13 bases, and 19 bases lay between the germline ends. This CDR3 contains 14 residues. CDR1 is MDHEN and CDR2 is SYDVKM in the germline V gene.

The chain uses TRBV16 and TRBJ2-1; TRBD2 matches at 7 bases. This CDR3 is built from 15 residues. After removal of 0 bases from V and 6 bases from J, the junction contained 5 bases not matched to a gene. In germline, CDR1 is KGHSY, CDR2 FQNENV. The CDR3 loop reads CASSQSRTSSNEQFF. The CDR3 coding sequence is TGTGCCAGCAGCCAATCGAGGACTAGTTCCAATGAGCAGTTCTTC.

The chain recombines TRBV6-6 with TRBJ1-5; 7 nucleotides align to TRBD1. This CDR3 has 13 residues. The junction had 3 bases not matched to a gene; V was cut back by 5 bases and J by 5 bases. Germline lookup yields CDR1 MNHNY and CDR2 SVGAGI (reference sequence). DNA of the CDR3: TGTGCCAGCAGTCCCAGGGGGGATCAGCCCCAGCATTTT. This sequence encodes CASSPRGDQPQHF.

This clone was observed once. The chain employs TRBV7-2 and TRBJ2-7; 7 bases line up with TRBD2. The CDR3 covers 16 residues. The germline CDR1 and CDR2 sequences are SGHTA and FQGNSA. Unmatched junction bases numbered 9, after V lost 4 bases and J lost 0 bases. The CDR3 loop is CASSSTRSGVSYEQYF. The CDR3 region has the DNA TGTGCCAGCAGCTCAACCCGCAGCGGGGTCTCCTACGAGCAGTACTTC.

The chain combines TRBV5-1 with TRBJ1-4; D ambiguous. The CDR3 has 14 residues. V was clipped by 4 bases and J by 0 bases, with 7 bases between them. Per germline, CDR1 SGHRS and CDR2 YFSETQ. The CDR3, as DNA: TGCGCCAGCAGCGAGGTTGCAACTAATGAAAAACTGTTTTTT. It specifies CASSEVATNEKLFF.

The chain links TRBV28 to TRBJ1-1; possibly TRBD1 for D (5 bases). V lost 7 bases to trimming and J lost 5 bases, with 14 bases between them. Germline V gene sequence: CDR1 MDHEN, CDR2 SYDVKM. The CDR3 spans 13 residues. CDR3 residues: CASTWGRRTEAFF. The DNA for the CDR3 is TGTGCCAGCACGTGGGGCAGACGAACTGAAGCTTTCTTT.